This T cell receptor (beta chain) was sequenced in a study of blood T cell repertoires in COVID-19. The overall study: Sources were T cells, B-cell-depleted T cells, or PBMCs; the material itself was cDNA or gDNA.

Generated by immunoSEQ multiplex PCR, the TCRdb table keeps only in-frame clones and is missing some. The repertoire holds some 170,000 clones, with approximately 83% as singletons. V was trimmed by 3 bases and J by 4 bases, leaving 9 bases between them. The length of the CDR3 is 13 residues. Germline V gene data show CDR1 as LNHDA and CDR2 as SQIVND (reference sequence). This chain uses TRBV19 with TRBJ1-1, with unresolved D. Material for sequencing was peripheral blood. The receptor was isolated from a woman over 75 with active or convalescent COVID-19. The CDR3: CASSMGASTEAFF. CDR3 DNA sequence: TGTGCCAGTAGTATGGGAGCAAGCACTGAAGCTTTCTTT.